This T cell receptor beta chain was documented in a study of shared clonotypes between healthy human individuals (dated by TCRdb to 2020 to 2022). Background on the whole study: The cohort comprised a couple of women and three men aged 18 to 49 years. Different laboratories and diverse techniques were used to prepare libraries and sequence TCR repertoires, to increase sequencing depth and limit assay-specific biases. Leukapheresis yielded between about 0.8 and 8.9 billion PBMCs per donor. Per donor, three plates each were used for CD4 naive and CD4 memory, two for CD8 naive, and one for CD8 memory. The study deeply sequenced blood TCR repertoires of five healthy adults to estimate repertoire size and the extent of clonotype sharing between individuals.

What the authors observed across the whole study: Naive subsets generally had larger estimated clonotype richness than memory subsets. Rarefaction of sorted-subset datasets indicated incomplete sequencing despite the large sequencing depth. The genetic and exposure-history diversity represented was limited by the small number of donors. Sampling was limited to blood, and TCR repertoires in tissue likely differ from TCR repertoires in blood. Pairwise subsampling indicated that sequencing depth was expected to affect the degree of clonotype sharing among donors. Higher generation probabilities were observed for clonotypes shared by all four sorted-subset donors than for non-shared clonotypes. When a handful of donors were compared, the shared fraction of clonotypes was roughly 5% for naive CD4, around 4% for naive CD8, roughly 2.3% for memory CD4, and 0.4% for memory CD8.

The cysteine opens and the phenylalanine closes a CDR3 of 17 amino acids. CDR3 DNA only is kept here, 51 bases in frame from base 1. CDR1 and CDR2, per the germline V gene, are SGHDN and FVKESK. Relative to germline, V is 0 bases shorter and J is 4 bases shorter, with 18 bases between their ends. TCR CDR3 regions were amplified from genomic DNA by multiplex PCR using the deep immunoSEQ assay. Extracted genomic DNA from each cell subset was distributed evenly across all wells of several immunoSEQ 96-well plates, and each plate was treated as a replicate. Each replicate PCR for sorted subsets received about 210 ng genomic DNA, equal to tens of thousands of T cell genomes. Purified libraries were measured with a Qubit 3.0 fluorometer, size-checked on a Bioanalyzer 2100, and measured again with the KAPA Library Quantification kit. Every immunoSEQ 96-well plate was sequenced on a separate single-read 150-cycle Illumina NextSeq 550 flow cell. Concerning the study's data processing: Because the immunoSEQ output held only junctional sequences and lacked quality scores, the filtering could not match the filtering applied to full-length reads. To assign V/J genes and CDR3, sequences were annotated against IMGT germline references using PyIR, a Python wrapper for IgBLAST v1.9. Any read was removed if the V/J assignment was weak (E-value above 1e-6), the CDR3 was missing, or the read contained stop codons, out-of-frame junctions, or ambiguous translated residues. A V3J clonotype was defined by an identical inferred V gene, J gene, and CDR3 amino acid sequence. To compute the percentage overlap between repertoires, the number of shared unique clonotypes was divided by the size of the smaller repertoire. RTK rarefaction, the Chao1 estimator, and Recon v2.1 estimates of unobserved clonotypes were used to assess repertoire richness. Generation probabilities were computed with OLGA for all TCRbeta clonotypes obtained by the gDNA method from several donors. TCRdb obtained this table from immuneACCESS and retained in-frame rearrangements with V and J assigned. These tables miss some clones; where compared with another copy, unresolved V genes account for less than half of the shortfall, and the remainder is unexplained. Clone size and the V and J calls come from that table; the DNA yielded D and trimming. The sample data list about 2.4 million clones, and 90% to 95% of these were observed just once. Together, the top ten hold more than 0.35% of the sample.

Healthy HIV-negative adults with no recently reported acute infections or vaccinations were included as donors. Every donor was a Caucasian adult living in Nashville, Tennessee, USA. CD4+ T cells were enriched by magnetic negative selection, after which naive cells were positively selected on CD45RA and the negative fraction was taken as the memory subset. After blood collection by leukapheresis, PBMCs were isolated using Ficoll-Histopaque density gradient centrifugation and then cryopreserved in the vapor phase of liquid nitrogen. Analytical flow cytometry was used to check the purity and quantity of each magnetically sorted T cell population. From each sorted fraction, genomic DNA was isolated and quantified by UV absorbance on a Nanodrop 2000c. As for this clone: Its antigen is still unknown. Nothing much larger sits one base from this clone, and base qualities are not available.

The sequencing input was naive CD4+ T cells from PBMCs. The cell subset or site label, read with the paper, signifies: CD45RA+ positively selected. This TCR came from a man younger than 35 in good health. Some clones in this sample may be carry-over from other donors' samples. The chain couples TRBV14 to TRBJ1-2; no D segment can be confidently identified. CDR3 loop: CASSQEKGSPSIYGYTF. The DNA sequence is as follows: TGTGCCAGCAGCCAAGAAAAGGGCAGCCCCTCGATCTATGGCTACACCTTC.